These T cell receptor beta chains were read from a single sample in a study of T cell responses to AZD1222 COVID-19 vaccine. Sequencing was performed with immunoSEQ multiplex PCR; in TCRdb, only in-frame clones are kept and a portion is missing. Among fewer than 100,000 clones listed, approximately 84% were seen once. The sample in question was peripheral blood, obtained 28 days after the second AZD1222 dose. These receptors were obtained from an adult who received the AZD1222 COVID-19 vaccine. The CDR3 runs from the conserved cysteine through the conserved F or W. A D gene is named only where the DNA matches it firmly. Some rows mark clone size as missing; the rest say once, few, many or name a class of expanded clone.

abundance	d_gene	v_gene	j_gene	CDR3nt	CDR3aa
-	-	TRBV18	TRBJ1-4	TGTGCCAGCTCACCCGTTGCTAAACCGGGAACCCGGAGGGTACTGTTTTTT	CASSPVAKPGTRRVLFF
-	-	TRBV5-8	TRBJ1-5	TGTGCCAGCAGCTTGGTTGGTGATAGCAATCAGCCCCAGCATTTT	CASSLVGDSNQPQHF
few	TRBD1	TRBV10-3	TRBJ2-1	TGTGCCATCAGTCCCGGGACAGGGTACAATGAGCAGTTCTTC	CAISPGTGYNEQFF
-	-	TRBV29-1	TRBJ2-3	TGCAGCGTTCGGAGGGGGGGAGGTACAGATACGCAGTATTTT	CSVRRGGGTDTQYF
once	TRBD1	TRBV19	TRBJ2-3	TGTGCCAGTAGTGAAGGGACAGGGGTTGCAGATACGCAGTATTTT	CASSEGTGVADTQYF
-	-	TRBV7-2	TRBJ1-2	TGTGCCAGCAGCCACTCTGGACTGGGCCGAGGCTACACCTTC	CASSHSGLGRGYTF
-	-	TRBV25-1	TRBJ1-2	TGTGCCAGCAGTGAATCGAGACGGGCGAACTATGGCTACACCTTC	CASSESRRANYGYTF
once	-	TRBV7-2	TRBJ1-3	TGTGCCAGCAGCTTAATCCGGGGGCTTGGAAACACCATATATTTT	CASSLIRGLGNTIYF
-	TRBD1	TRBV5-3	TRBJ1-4	TGTGCCAGAAGCTCGTCTTCTGGAGGGACAGCTGAAAAACTGTTTTTT	CARSSSSGGTAEKLFF
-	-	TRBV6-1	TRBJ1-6	TGTGCCAGCAGTGAAGTTCAGACTCATAATTCACCCCTCCACTTT	CASSEVQTHNSPLHF
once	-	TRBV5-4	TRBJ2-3	TGTGCCAGCAGCTTCGACAGCACAGATACGCAGTATTTT	CASSFDSTDTQYF
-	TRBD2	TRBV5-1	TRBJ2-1	TGCGCCAGCAGCTACCTAGCGGGAGGGCCCCATGAGCAGTTCTTC	CASSYLAGGPHEQFF
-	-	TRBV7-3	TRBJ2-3	TGTGCCAGCAGCTTACTCGCGTCTAGCACAGATACGCAGTATTTT	CASSLLASSTDTQYF
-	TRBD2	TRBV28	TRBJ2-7	TGTGCCAGCATTCCTCTCGGGACTAGCGGGAGGTGGGACGAGCAGTACTTC	CASIPLGTSGRWDEQYF
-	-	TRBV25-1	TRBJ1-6	TGTGCCAGCAGTGAATTCCGTCCCGAGGGTTCACCCCTCCACTTT	CASSEFRPEGSPLHF
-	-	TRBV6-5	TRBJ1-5	TGTGCCAGCAGTCCATCGGATAGCAATCAGCCCCAGCATTTT	CASSPSDSNQPQHF
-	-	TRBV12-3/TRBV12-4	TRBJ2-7	TGTGCCAGCACCAGGAGCTCCTACGAGCAGTACTTC	CASTRSSYEQYF
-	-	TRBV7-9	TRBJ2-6	TGTGCCAGCAGCTCATTCAGGGGTACTGGGGCCAACGTCCTGACTTTC	CASSSFRGTGANVLTF
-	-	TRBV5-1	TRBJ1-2	TGCGCCAGCAGCGCCCCTACGGGACACAACTATGGCTACACCTTC	CASSAPTGHNYGYTF
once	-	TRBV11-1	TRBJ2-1	TGTGCCAGCAGCTTAGGGACTGAGCAGTTCTTC	CASSLGTEQFF
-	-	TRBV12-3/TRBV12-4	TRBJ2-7	TGTGCCAGCAGTTTACTAGGGATCTACGAGCAGTACTTC	CASSLLGIYEQYF
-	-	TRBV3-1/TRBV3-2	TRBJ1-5	TGTGCCAGCAGCCTCTCTAGCAATCAGCCCCAGCATTTT	CASSLSSNQPQHF
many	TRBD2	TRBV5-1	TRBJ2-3	TGCGCCAGCAGCTTGTGGGTCGTCGGGAGGATTACAGATACGCAGTATTTT	CASSLWVVGRITDTQYF
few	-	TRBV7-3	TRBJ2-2	TGTGCCAGCAGCCCGAACAGGGACACCGGGGAGCTGTTTTTT	CASSPNRDTGELFF
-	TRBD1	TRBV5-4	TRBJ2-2	TGTGCCAGCCAGTCTCAGGGGGCGGTCACCGGGGAGCTGTTTTTT	CASQSQGAVTGELFF
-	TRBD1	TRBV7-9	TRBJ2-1	TGTGCCAGCAGCTTATTTGTAAGGACAGGGAGCATCGATGAGCAGTTCTTC	CASSLFVRTGSIDEQFF
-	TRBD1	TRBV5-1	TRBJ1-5	TGCGCCAGCAGCTTGCAGGGGGCAAGCAATCAGCCCCAGCATTTT	CASSLQGASNQPQHF
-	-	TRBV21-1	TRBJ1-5	TGTGCCAGCAGCAAAGCGCGGATAGGCCCCCAGCATTTT	CASSKARIGPQHF
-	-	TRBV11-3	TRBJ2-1	TGTGCCAGCAGCTTAGAGCGGGTCGGGGAGCAGTTCTTC	CASSLERVGEQFF
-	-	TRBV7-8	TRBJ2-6	TGTGCCAGCAGATTCAGGGTCTCTGGGGCCAACGTCCTGACTTTC	CASRFRVSGANVLTF
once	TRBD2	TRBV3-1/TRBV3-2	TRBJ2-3	TGTGCCAGCAGCCAGTTTCGCCTTGTCCGCGGGGGTCGAGGCACAGATACGCAGTATTTT	CASSQFRLVRGGRGTDTQYF
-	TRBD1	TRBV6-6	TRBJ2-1	TGTGCCAGCACCAGGACAGGGGGTGAGAACAATGAGCAGTTCTTC	CASTRTGGENNEQFF
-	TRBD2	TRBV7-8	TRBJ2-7	TGTGCCAGCAGCCCCTCGAGTGGGAGGGAATACGAGCAGTACTTC	CASSPSSGREYEQYF
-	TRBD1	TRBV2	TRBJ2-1	TGTGCCAGCAGTGGGGGGACAGGGGGAAGAGGTGAGCAGTTCTTC	CASSGGTGGRGEQFF
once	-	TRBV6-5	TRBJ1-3	TGTGCCAGCAGTTACGACGGGCAGCCTGGAAACACCATATATTTT	CASSYDGQPGNTIYF
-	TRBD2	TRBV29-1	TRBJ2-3	TGCAGCGGCGGACTAGCGGGGCACACAGATACGCAGTATTTT	CSGGLAGHTDTQYF
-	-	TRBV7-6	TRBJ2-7	TGTGCCAGCCAAATAATAAAGGAGTCTAACGAGCAGTACTTC	CASQIIKESNEQYF
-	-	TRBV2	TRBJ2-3	TGTGCCAGCAGTGGTCTCGGGGGCGGGGTAGATACGCAGTATTTT	CASSGLGGGVDTQYF
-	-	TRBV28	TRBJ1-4	TGTGCCAGCTTCCCTGCGGGCAGGGTGGGTGAAAAACTGTTTTTT	CASFPAGRVGEKLFF
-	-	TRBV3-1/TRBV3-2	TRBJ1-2	TGTGCCAGCACTGTCTCACATGTTTCTAACTATGGCTACACCTTC	CASTVSHVSNYGYTF
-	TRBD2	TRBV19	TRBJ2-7	TGTGCCAGTAGTGACGGCGGGAGCTTTTACGAGCAGTACTTC	CASSDGGSFYEQYF
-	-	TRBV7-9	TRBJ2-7	TGTGCCAGCAGCCACCGGGACAAGCCCTACGAGCAGTACTTC	CASSHRDKPYEQYF
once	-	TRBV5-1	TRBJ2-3	TGCGCCAGCAGCTTGGACCGGAGTACAGATACGCAGTATTTT	CASSLDRSTDTQYF
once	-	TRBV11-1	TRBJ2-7	TGTGCCAGCCAGGGGAGCTCCTACGAGCAGTACTTC	CASQGSSYEQYF
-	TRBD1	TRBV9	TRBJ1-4	TGTGCCAGCAGCGAGCACAGGGGGGAGGGCACTAATGAAAAACTGTTTTTT	CASSEHRGEGTNEKLFF
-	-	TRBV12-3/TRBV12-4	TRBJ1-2	TGTGCCAGCAGTTTCCCGACAGCGGGCTACACCTTC	CASSFPTAGYTF
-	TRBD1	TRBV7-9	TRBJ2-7	TGTGCCAGCAGCTCAAACCCGTCATCGGGACAGCTCTACGAGCAGTACTTC	CASSSNPSSGQLYEQYF
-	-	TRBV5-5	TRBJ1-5	TGTGCCAGCAGCCTGTGGACGGGGTACAATCAGCCCCAGCATTTT	CASSLWTGYNQPQHF
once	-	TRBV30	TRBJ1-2	TGTGCCTGGAGGGCGCCCGCGGATCCTTATGGCTACACCTTC	CAWRAPADPYGYTF
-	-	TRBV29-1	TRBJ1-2	TGCAGCGGGGTGGGAAGGTCCGACTATGGCTACACCTTC	CSGVGRSDYGYTF
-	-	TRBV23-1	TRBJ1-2	TGCGCCAGCAGCCCCCCCCGGGCGCGGTCTAACAAGGGCTACACCTTC	CASSPPRARSNKGYTF
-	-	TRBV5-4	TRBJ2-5	TGTGCCAGCAGACGCCCCCCGGGATTACAAGTTGGGACCCAGTACTTC	CASRRPPGLQVGTQYF
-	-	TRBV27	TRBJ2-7	TGTGCCAGCAGTTTATTGGACGGAATCTACGAGCAGTACTTC	CASSLLDGIYEQYF
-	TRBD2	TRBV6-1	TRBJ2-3	TGTGCCAGCAGTGAGGGGACTAGAACCACAGATACGCAGTATTTT	CASSEGTRTTDTQYF
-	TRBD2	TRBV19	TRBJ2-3	TGTGCCAGTAGTATACCTGGCGGGGGGGTGAGACTAGCGGAGCCCACAGATACGCAGTATTTT	CASSIPGGGVRLAEPTDTQYF
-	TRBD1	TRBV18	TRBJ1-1	TGTGCCAGCTCACTATATGAAATGGGACAGGCGAACACTGAAGCTTTCTTT	CASSLYEMGQANTEAFF
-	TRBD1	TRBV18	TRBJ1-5	TGTGCCAGCTCATTGGAGGGCAGGGGGCAGAGTCAGCCCCAGCATTTT	CASSLEGRGQSQPQHF
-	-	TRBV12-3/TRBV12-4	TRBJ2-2	TGTGCCAGCAGTTTACGGGTGGGGGAGCTGTTTTTT	CASSLRVGELFF
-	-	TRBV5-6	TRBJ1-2	TGTGCCAGCAGCCCAACGCGCGGGATGGACTATGGCTACACCTTC	CASSPTRGMDYGYTF
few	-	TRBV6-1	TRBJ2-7	TGTGCCAGCAGTGAAGGGAGCGTAAGGACCTACGAGCAGTACTTC	CASSEGSVRTYEQYF